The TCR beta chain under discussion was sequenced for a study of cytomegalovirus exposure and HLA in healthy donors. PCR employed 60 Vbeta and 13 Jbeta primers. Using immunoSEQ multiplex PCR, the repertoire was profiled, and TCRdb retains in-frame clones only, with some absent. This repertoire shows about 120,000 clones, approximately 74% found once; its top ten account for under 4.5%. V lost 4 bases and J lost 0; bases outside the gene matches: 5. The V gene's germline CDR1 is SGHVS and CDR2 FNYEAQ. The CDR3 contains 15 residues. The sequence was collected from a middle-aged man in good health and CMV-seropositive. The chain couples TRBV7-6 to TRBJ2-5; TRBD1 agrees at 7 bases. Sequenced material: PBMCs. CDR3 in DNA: TGTGCCAGCAGCTCTGACGGACAGGACCAAGAGACCCAGTACTTC. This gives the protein CASSSDGQDQETQYF.